This note documents a single T cell receptor beta chain sequence. It lacks a known antigen. Base qualities were left out, and no much larger clone turns up one base away. The CDR3 numbers 13 residues from cysteine through phenylalanine. Only CDR3 DNA remains: 39 bases, in frame from the first base. Between the V and J ends, shortened by 3 bases and 0 bases respectively, the junction contains 5 bases. Reading the germline V gene gives CDR1 MNHEY and CDR2 SVGAGI. The source of the sample is a study of T-cell reconstitution after alpha-beta-depleted transplantation in children (dated by TCRdb to the mid-2010s). Context from the whole study: Using TCR repertoire profiling, the study followed T-cell immune reconstitution in a quantitative way in children after TCRalphabeta/CD19-depleted allogeneic hematopoietic cell transplantation. The investigation overall reported the following: Hyperexpanded clone frequencies declined over subsequent months; after one year, T-cell counts and TCRbeta diversity were mostly attributed to newly produced T cells. The apparently early recovery of alphabetaT-cell counts about two months after transplant reportedly depended on only several hundred rapidly expanded clones that came from non-depleted graft cells. In some patients, the high TCRbeta diversity seen at day 60 was put down to recipient T cells and intrathymic progenitors that had survived conditioning.

The library was obtained by PCR. Sequenced on an Illumina HiSeq 2500. Molecular barcoding was employed in the preparation of TCR libraries, with unique molecular identifiers being used to normalize TCRbeta repertoire quantification. TCRdb applied fastp at Q25 and MiXCR to the public reads, then kept only in-frame beta chains. CDR3 protein sequences are deduplicated, and each keeps its most common genes and DNA. The sample yields about 580,000 distinct CDR3 sequences; 20% to 25% were counted once. Approximately 14% of the sample goes to the ten largest clones. This specimen's treatment or condition label, per the study, means: allogeneic hematopoietic cell transplantation with graft depleted of TCRalphabeta T cells and CD19 B cells. The transplant recipients were children given TCRalphabeta/CD19-depleted allogeneic hematopoietic cell grafts.

This clonotype originated in a boy under two years old who had a stem cell transplant for acute myeloid leukemia, so the T cells may come from the graft donor. Source: PBMCs, mostly from graft donor cells, taken 360 days after TCRalphabeta/CD19-depleted stem cell transplant. The rearrangement joined TRBV6-5 to TRBJ2-5; there is no confident call for the D gene. For the CDR3, the sequence is CASSYGHQETQYF. Read as DNA, the sequence is TGTGCCAGCAGTTATGGGCACCAAGAGACCCAGTACTTC.